The 27 T cell receptor beta chains presented below share a single source sample, sequenced in a study of Graves' ophthalmopathy and Graves' hyperthyroidism. Researchers took RNA transcripts and amplified TCR beta CDR3 regions from them. Following a first-round RT-PCR that used HTBI primers, a second-round multiplex PCR was carried out. TCRdb itself ran the multiplex PCR reads through MiXCR, one entry per CDR3 protein. The table shows about 1.2 million distinct CDR3 sequences, with roughly two fifths occurring only once. Source material: peripheral blood or thyroid tissue (not recorded which). The receptors here all came from an adult man with Graves' hyperthyroidism.

The rearrangement joins TRBV2 to TRBJ1-5; D gene uncertain. This CDR3 region has 15 residues. Trimming took off 6 bases at V and 2 bases at J, with 14 bases between the two ends. Germline V CDR1 and CDR2: SNHLY, FYNNEI. The CDR3 DNA follows: TGTGCCAGCAGCCGGGTTAGGGTCGGCAATCAGCCCCAGCATTTT. It specifies CASSRVRVGNQPQHF.

This chain connects TRBV11-2 to TRBJ2-7; TRBD1 aligns across 8 bases. The CDR3 covers 16 residues. Trimming removed 5 bases from V and 2 bases from J; junction bases left unmatched: 11. Germline V gene sequence: CDR1 SGHAT, CDR2 FQNNGV. Written as DNA, the CDR3 is TGTGCCAGCAGCCAAGGATTCGGACAGGGCCCCTACGAGCAGTACTTC. The encoded protein is CASSQGFGQGPYEQYF.

The chain couples TRBV6-1 to TRBJ1-6; 7 bases map to TRBD1. The CDR3 spans 15 residues. Germline V lookup: CDR1 MNHNS, CDR2 SASEGT. Trimming took 6 bases from V and 7 from J; bases not matched to a gene: 9. The CDR3 spells CASRGRDRRNSPLHF. In nucleotides, the CDR3 is TGTGCCAGCAGGGGGAGGGACAGACGAAATTCACCCCTCCACTTT.

As for this clonotype: This sequence may be a read error, since a much larger clone differs from it by one base. The V gene is TRBV10-2, the J gene TRBJ2-7, with a tentative D call TRBD1 (6 bases). The CDR3 runs 19 residues. The germline CDR1 and CDR2 sequences are WSHSY and SAAADI. The V gene lost 2 bases and the J gene lost 2 bases, with 25 bases spanning the gap. CDR3 sequence: CASSEPGPPGLTGTYEQYF. Written as DNA, the CDR3 is TGCGCCAGCAGTGAGCCGGGACCCCCGGGCCTCACAGGGACCTACGAGCAGTACTTC.

This clonotype was recorded at least ten times. The rearrangement links TRBV7-2 to TRBJ2-5, with TRBD2 matching over 11 bases. This CDR3 region has 15 residues. Germline CDR1 SGHTA, CDR2 FQGNSA. After removal of 1 base from V and 7 bases from J, the junction contained 5 bases not matched to a gene. The CDR3 sequence: CASSLGGLADVTQYF. As DNA, the CDR3 is TGTGCCAGCAGCTTAGGGGGACTAGCGGATGTGACCCAGTACTTC.

The rearrangement joins TRBV5-4 to TRBJ2-2; 7 positions agree with TRBD1. Germline V CDR1 and CDR2: SGHNT, YYREEE (reference sequence). With V trimmed by 0 bases and J by 4 bases, 6 bases remained unmatched. The CDR3 contains 16 residues. This CDR3 reads CASSLGQGQVTGELFF. The CDR3 bases are TGTGCCAGCAGCTTGGGACAGGGTCAGGTCACCGGGGAGCTGTTTTTT.

This clonotype appeared many times. The CDR3 sequence: CASSWDRGRREQYF. CDR3 sequence (DNA): TGTGCCAGCAGCTGGGACAGGGGAAGGCGCGAGCAGTACTTC. This chain links TRBV7-9 with TRBJ2-7, with 10 bases fitting TRBD1. The CDR3 sequence is 14 residues long. Looked up from germline, CDR1 is SEHNR and CDR2 is FQNEAQ (reference sequence). V lost 4 bases, J lost 6 bases, and 6 bases stayed unmatched.

This clonotype came up a few times. V gene TRBV4-3 combines with J gene TRBJ2-7; D is uncertain. V was shortened by 2 bases and J by 6 bases, with 23 bases between the two germline ends. The CDR3 runs 17 residues. Germline V lookup: CDR1 LGHNA, CDR2 YSLEER. The DNA of the CDR3 is TGCGCCAGCAGCCAAAGCTCAGGATCGACGTTTTTAGGCGAGCAGTACTTC. Residues: CASSQSSGSTFLGEQYF.

This clonotype was seen many times. The rearrangement joins TRBV7-9 to TRBJ1-2; no clear D gene. The germline V and J ends were trimmed by 5 bases and 2 bases, with 9 bases remaining between them. Germline V gene sequence: CDR1 SEHNR, CDR2 FQNEAQ (reference sequence). The CDR3 runs to 13 residues. The CDR3 spells CASSTGYNYGYTF. The CDR3 DNA sequence: TGTGCCAGCAGCACCGGGTACAACTATGGCTACACCTTC.

In this sample, this clonotype turned up a few times. The J gene is TRBJ1-1, the V gene TRBV2, with no clear D. V was cut by 7 bases and J by 1 base, with 10 bases left in between. Germline V gives CDR1 SNHLY, CDR2 FYNNEI. This CDR3 is 13 amino acids long. CDR3: CASTEGPNTEAFF. The CDR3, as DNA: TGTGCCAGCACTGAGGGCCCGAACACTGAAGCTTTCTTT.

This clonotype was picked up many times. This sequence joins TRBV5-1 and TRBJ2-5, with TRBD2 matching over 14 bases. This CDR3 contains 17 residues. CDR1 is SGHRS and CDR2 is YFSETQ in the germline V gene. V was clipped by 0 bases and J by 5 bases; unmatched bases: 6. CDR3 sequence reads: CASSLGLAGGMEETQYF. CDR3 in DNA: TGCGCCAGCAGCTTGGGACTAGCGGGAGGGATGGAGGAGACCCAGTACTTC.

This clonotype has ten or more counts. Mismatch with germline at one junction end may stem from a read error. The chain couples TRBV20-1 to TRBJ1-2, with a weak D call TRBD1 (5 bases). This CDR3 spans 11 amino acids. Germline CDR1 reads DFQATT; CDR2 reads SNEGSKA (reference sequence). DNA for the CDR3: TGCAGTGCTAGACCCGAGGGTGGGGCTGCCTTC. Protein product: CSARPEGGAAF.

The rearrangement links TRBV15 to TRBJ2-5; D possibly corresponds to TRBD1 (5 bases). CDR3 length equals 17 residues. Trimming stripped 0 bases from V and 5 bases from J, with 19 bases between. From germline, CDR1 is LNHNV and CDR2 YYDKDF (reference sequence). The CDR3 loop reads CATSRDHDPGYAETQYF. CDR3 coding DNA: TGTGCCACCAGCAGAGATCACGACCCAGGGTACGCGGAGACCCAGTACTTC.

This clonotype occurred many times. The genes are TRBV11-2 and TRBJ2-6; 9 bases align to TRBD1. Germline trimming cut 5 bases from V and 1 base from J; bases unmatched to any gene: 6. CDR1 SGHAT and CDR2 FQNNGV come from the germline V gene. This CDR3 comprises 17 residues. CDR3 sequence: CASSAGQGQSGANVLTF. The CDR3 DNA follows: TGTGCCAGCAGCGCGGGACAGGGACAGTCTGGGGCCAACGTCCTGACTTTC.

To note about this clonotype: The CDR3 ends on some other residue instead of the conserved phenylalanine or tryptophan, so this is likely a read error. This chain links TRBV6-6 with TRBJ2-5; D gene ambiguous. Per germline, CDR1 MNHNY and CDR2 SVGAGI (reference sequence). The CDR3 length is 11 residues. Written as DNA, the CDR3 is TGTGCCAGCACCCCGAAAGAGGCCCAGTACTCC. Its translation is CASTPKEAQYS.

The chain is built from TRBV11-1 and TRBJ1-4; D remains unclear. The CDR3 consists of 18 residues. In germline, CDR1 is SGHAT, CDR2 FQDESV (reference sequence). Trimming stripped 3 bases from V and 8 bases from J, with 25 bases between. The CDR3 loop is CASSFAIRPVARREKLFF. CDR3 DNA sequence: TGTGCCAGCAGCTTCGCGATTAGACCGGTCGCTCGTAGGGAAAAACTGTTTTTT.

The chain combines TRBV29-1 with TRBJ1-1, with D hard to call. The V and J ends lost 5 bases and 0 bases respectively, with 13 bases between them. From germline, CDR1 is SQVTM and CDR2 ANQGSEA. The CDR3 is 14 amino acids. CDR3: CSVSNSVMNTEAFF. CDR3 bases: TGCAGCGTTTCGAACAGCGTCATGAACACTGAAGCTTTCTTT.

This chain joins TRBV6-2 or TRBV6-3 and TRBJ2-2; D unclear. Between the trimmed V and J ends, which lost 2 bases and 0 bases, there was a span of 10 bases. The CDR3 is 16 amino acids. CDR1 and CDR2 (germline): MNHEY, SVGEGT. DNA for the CDR3: TGTGCCAGCAGTTACGGGCAGGACGCGAACACCGGGGAGCTGTTTTTT. Translating it yields CASSYGQDANTGELFF.

Points on this clonotype: A read error may be the cause here, since a much bigger clone is one base away. The chain uses TRBV20-1 and TRBJ2-5; D is undetermined. The length of the CDR3 is 12 residues. Per germline, CDR1 DFQATT and CDR2 SNEGSKA (reference sequence). V lost 5 bases and J 4 bases, leaving 11 bases between the germline ends. The CDR3 DNA reads TGCAGTGCTTGGTTTATCGGAGAGACCCAGTACTTC. Translating gives CSAWFIGETQYF.

The sample holds a few counts of this clonotype. The J gene is TRBJ1-3, the V gene TRBV20-1; unclear D gene. Trimming shortened V by 2 bases and J by 3 bases, and 20 bases separated the two germline ends. Looked up from germline, CDR1 is DFQATT and CDR2 is SNEGSKA (reference sequence). The CDR3 runs to 17 residues. DNA for the CDR3: TGCAGTGCTAGACTGGGCCGTTTATCTCTCTTTGGAAACACCATATATTTT. It codes for CSARLGRLSLFGNTIYF.

This clonotype was seen repeatedly, ten times or more. The CDR3 DNA follows: TGTGCCACCAGTGATACCCCTCAGGGGATTAGTGGCTACACCTTC. This gives the protein CATSDTPQGISGYTF. This chain connects TRBV24-1 to TRBJ1-2; TRBD1 is a possible D gene (6 bases). In germline, CDR1 is KGHDR, CDR2 SFDVKD. The CDR3 is made up of 15 amino acids. V was shortened by 3 bases and J by 7 bases, with 17 bases between the two germline ends.

This clonotype occurred many times. V is TRBV11-2 and J is TRBJ2-5; D is unclear. CDR1 is SGHAT, CDR2 FQNNGV, per germline. Trimming cost V 7 bases and J 2 bases, with 11 bases left between them. The CDR3 runs to 13 residues. The CDR3 spells CASTDTLQETQYF. The CDR3 region has the DNA TGTGCCAGCACCGACACCCTACAAGAGACCCAGTACTTC.

This clonotype was recorded at least ten times. V gene TRBV10-3 combines with J gene TRBJ1-2; tentative D call: TRBD1 (5 bases). This CDR3 spans 14 amino acids. CDR1 and CDR2 from the germline V gene are ENHRY and SYGVKD. Trimming removed 6 bases from V and 2 bases from J, with 13 bases in between. The CDR3 region has the DNA TGTGCCATCAGGCGGGACGGTCTCAACTATGGCTACACCTTC. Amino acid sequence: CAIRRDGLNYGYTF.

This chain joins TRBV6-5 and TRBJ1-1, with 7 nucleotides matching TRBD1. The ends lost 10 bases at V and 1 base at J; junction bases unmatched: 3. Germline assignment: CDR1 MNHEY and CDR2 SVGAGI. This CDR3 has 12 amino acids. The CDR3 spells CATYRGNTEAFF. The CDR3 DNA follows: TGTGCCACATACAGGGGGAACACTGAAGCTTTCTTT.

Details on this clonotype: This may come from a read error, since a much larger clone is one base off. V and J are TRBV7-9 and TRBJ1-5; 7 bases match TRBD1. Germline loops: CDR1 SEHNR, CDR2 FQNEAQ (reference sequence). CDR3 size: 14 residues. The CDR3 region has the DNA TGTGCCGGCAGCCAGACAGGGATGCATCAGCCCCAGCATTTT. Protein sequence: CAGSQTGMHQPQHF.

The chain has TRBV20-1 and TRBJ2-7; 8 bases map to TRBD1. This CDR3 is 13 amino acids long. Germline V lookup: CDR1 DFQATT, CDR2 SNEGSKA (reference sequence). V dropped 4 bases and J dropped 1; count of bases not matched to a gene: 3. CDR3 in DNA: TGCAGTGCTATCAGGGGGCTTTCCTACGAGCAGTACTTC. Amino acid sequence: CSAIRGLSYEQYF.

This clonotype came up a few times. This chain joins TRBV5-1 and TRBJ2-5; TRBD2 aligns across 10 bases. CDR3 length: 16 amino acids. Germline V gene sequence: CDR1 SGHRS, CDR2 YFSETQ. The ends lost 3 bases at V and 2 bases at J; junction bases unmatched: 7. CDR3 protein: CASSSSSGGLQETQYF. CDR3 sequence (DNA): TGCGCCAGCAGCTCCTCTAGCGGGGGCCTTCAAGAGACCCAGTACTTC.